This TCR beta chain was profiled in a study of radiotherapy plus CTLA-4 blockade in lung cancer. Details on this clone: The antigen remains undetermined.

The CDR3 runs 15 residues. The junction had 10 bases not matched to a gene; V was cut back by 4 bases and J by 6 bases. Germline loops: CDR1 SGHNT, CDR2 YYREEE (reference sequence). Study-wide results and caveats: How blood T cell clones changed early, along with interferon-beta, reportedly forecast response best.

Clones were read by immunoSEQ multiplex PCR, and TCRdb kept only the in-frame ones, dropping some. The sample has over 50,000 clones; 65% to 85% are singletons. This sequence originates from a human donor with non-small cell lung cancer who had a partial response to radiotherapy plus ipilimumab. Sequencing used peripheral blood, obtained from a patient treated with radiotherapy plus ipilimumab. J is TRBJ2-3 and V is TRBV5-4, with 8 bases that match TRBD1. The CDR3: CASSKGQGARDTQYF. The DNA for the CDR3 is TGTGCCAGCAGCAAGGGCCAGGGGGCGCGGGATACGCAGTATTTT.